This passage covers 25 T cell receptor beta chains from one sample sequenced in a study of blood T cell repertoires in COVID-19. Using immunoSEQ multiplex PCR, the repertoire was profiled, and TCRdb retains in-frame clones only, with some absent. This table has just under 250,000 clones, about 89% appearing once. Sequenced input: PBMCs or T cells enriched from blood (not recorded which). The source is a woman in her thirties who had recovered from COVID-19.

The V and J genes are TRBV2 and TRBJ1-1; no reliable D call. The CDR3 spans 13 residues. Trimming took off 9 bases at V and 1 base at J, with 12 bases between the two ends. From germline, CDR1 is SNHLY and CDR2 FYNNEI. The CDR3 spells CARRWEGNTEAFF. CDR3 coding DNA: TGTGCCAGACGATGGGAGGGGAACACTGAAGCTTTCTTT.

The chain combines TRBV19 with TRBJ2-1, with D tentatively TRBD2 (6 bases). The germline V gene encodes CDR1 LNHDA and CDR2 SQIVND (reference sequence). This CDR3 has 15 residues. V was clipped by 3 bases and J by 0 bases, with 9 bases between them. In nucleotides, the CDR3 is TGTGCCAGTAGTATCGCGGGACTCTCCTACAATGAGCAGTTCTTC. Residues: CASSIAGLSYNEQFF.

The chain uses TRBV10-3 and TRBJ1-1; 11 bases are shared with TRBD1. V dropped 8 bases and J dropped 3; count of bases not matched to a gene: 8. CDR1 is ENHRY, CDR2 SYGVKD, per germline. The CDR3 length is 15 residues. CDR3 amino acids: CAISGQGVGDTEAFF. For the CDR3, the DNA is TGTGCCATCTCGGGACAGGGGGTTGGAGACACTGAAGCTTTCTTT.

The chain's CDR3 is CASSLGQGFAAFF. DNA of the CDR3: TGTGCCAGCAGTTTAGGGCAGGGTTTTGCAGCTTTCTTT. The rearrangement joins TRBV28 to TRBJ1-1; weak D call: TRBD1 (5 bases). V was clipped by 2 bases and J by 10 bases, with 14 bases between them. The CDR3 length is 13 residues. Germline V gives CDR1 MDHEN, CDR2 SYDVKM. The whole variable domain, filled in from reference TRBV28 and TRBJ1-1, reads DVKVTQSSRYLVKRTGEKVFLECVQDMDHENMFWYRQDPGLGLRLIYFSYDVKMKEKGDIPEGYSVSREKKERFSLILESASTNQTSMYLCASSLGQGFAAFFGQGTRLTVV.

V is TRBV5-5 and J is TRBJ2-1; D remains ambiguous. Trimming left V 1 base short and J 4 bases short, with 9 bases between. Germline lookup yields CDR1 SGHKS and CDR2 YYEKEE (reference sequence). This CDR3 region has 14 residues. The CDR3 spells CASSLPSGYNEQFF. CDR3 in DNA: TGTGCCAGCAGCTTGCCTAGTGGTTACAATGAGCAGTTCTTC.

This rearrangement joins TRBV12-3 or TRBV12-4 to TRBJ1-2; perhaps TRBD1 as D (6 bases). The CDR3 has 13 residues. The V end was cut by 6 bases, the J end by 8 bases, with 16 bases between. CDR3 amino acids: CASSPQGFIGYTF. The CDR3 region has the DNA TGTGCCAGCAGCCCACAGGGTTTTATAGGCTACACCTTC.

The chain is built from TRBV7-2 and TRBJ1-1, with D perhaps TRBD1 (6 bases). Looked up from germline, CDR1 is SGHTA and CDR2 is FQGNSA. CDR3 length: 15 amino acids. Trimming pared 0 bases from V and 4 bases from J, leaving 12 bases between. The CDR3 DNA reads TGTGCCAGCAGCTTAGCCCAGGGGTCGGGCACTGAAGCTTTCTTT. Translation: CASSLAQGSGTEAFF.

This chain connects TRBV28 to TRBJ2-1, with D possibly TRBD2 on 5 matching bases. Between the trimmed V and J ends, which lost 2 bases and 2 bases, there was a span of 13 bases. Germline V gene sequence: CDR1 MDHEN, CDR2 SYDVKM. This CDR3 region has 16 residues. The CDR3 reads CASSLDPAGPYNEQFF. In DNA form, the CDR3 reads TGTGCCAGCAGTTTAGACCCGGCGGGCCCCTACAATGAGCAGTTCTTC. Full variable domain (missing parts from reference TRBV28 and TRBJ2-1): DVKVTQSSRYLVKRTGEKVFLECVQDMDHENMFWYRQDPGLGLRLIYFSYDVKMKEKGDIPEGYSVSREKKERFSLILESASTNQTSMYLCASSLDPAGPYNEQFFGPGTRLTVL.

This clone was observed a handful of times. The gene calls are TRBV19 and TRBJ2-3; 10 nucleotides align to TRBD2. After removal of 6 bases from V and 7 bases from J, the junction contained 10 bases not matched to a gene. The CDR3 is made up of 15 amino acids. CDR1 LNHDA and CDR2 SQIVND come from the germline V gene (reference sequence). DNA for the CDR3: TGTGCCAGTAGAACTAGCGGGACCTCGAGTTATACGCAGTATTTT. Protein product: CASRTSGTSSYTQYF.

The J gene is TRBJ1-5, the V gene TRBV28; 8 bases agree with TRBD1. CDR3 length: 17 residues. Germline CDR1 MDHEN, CDR2 SYDVKM. Losses at the gene ends were 10 bases for V and 4 bases for J; bases not matched to a gene: 18. The CDR3 DNA sequence: TGTGCCACCAACTTCCCCCGGGACAGGTCCTTTAATCAGCCCCAGCATTTT. Protein product: CATNFPRDRSFNQPQHF.

The rearrangement uses TRBV19 and TRBJ1-3; D ambiguous. The germline V gene encodes CDR1 LNHDA and CDR2 SQIVND (reference sequence). With 7 bases removed from V and 2 bases from J, the gap between germline ends came to 15 bases. The CDR3 loop spans 15 amino acids. The CDR3 is CASTLDSFAGNTIYF. The DNA of the CDR3 is TGTGCCAGTACCCTGGACTCTTTTGCTGGAAACACCATATATTTT.

The chain uses TRBV27 and TRBJ1-5, with D maybe TRBD1 (5 bases). The CDR3 is 15 amino acids. The germline V gene encodes CDR1 MNHEY and CDR2 SMNVEV (reference sequence). The V gene lost 7 bases and the J gene lost 0 bases, with 13 bases spanning the gap. CDR3 sequence: CASTEDIHSNQPQHF. DNA for the CDR3: TGTGCCAGCACCGAGGACATTCATAGCAATCAGCCCCAGCATTTT.

The chain carries TRBV5-4 and TRBJ2-2; the match to TRBD2 covers 15 bases. The CDR3 sequence is 17 residues long. Unmatched junction bases numbered 7, after V lost 4 bases and J lost 6 bases. The V gene's germline CDR1 is SGHNT and CDR2 YYREEE (reference sequence). Here the CDR3 DNA reads TGTGCCAGCAGCCCAGGACTAGCGGGAGGGCCGGCCGGGGAGCTGTTTTTT. This gives the protein CASSPGLAGGPAGELFF.

V is TRBV7-2 and J is TRBJ2-7, with 9 bases matching TRBD2. Trimming took 5 bases from V and 2 from J; bases not matched to a gene: 4. The germline V gene has CDR1 SGHTA and CDR2 FQGNSA. The CDR3 is made up of 14 amino acids. The DNA for the CDR3 is TGTGCCAGCAGCGCGACTAGCGGACCCTACGAGCAGTACTTC. This sequence encodes CASSATSGPYEQYF.

The rearrangement joins TRBV5-4 to TRBJ1-6, with unresolved D. The V end lost 5 bases, the J end lost 0 bases, and 9 bases lay between the germline ends. The CDR3 totals 15 residues. CDR1 is SGHNT, CDR2 YYREEE, per germline (reference sequence). The CDR3 here is CASRGSNSYNSPLHF. In nucleotides, the CDR3 is TGTGCCAGCAGGGGCTCCAACTCCTATAATTCACCCCTCCACTTT.

V and J are TRBV9 and TRBJ1-2, with D uncertain. CDR3 size: 14 residues. Germline V gene lookup returns CDR1 SGDLS and CDR2 YYNGEE. The ends were cut back, 0 bases at V and 8 bases at J, with 14 bases in the middle. The CDR3 here is CASSVGTFSRGYTF. In DNA form, the CDR3 reads TGTGCCAGCAGCGTAGGGACTTTTTCTAGGGGCTACACCTTC.

This chain links TRBV5-6 with TRBJ2-1; D possibly corresponds to TRBD1 (6 bases). CDR1 and CDR2 (germline): SGHDT, YYEEEE. The CDR3 runs 16 residues. V lost 2 bases to trimming and J lost 8 bases, with 20 bases between them. The CDR3 DNA sequence: TGTGCCAGCAGCTTAAAGGTTTTCCCGGACAGCTATGAGCAGTTCTTC. This translates into CASSLKVFPDSYEQFF.

The table lists this clone with a count of one. The gene calls are TRBV28 and TRBJ2-5, with TRBD2 identical over 10 bases. V dropped 3 bases and J dropped 3; count of bases not matched to a gene: 10. Germline CDR1 and CDR2: MDHEN and SYDVKM. CDR3 length: 17 amino acids. Written as DNA, the CDR3 is TGTGCCAGCAGTTTCCGCGTCTGGACTAGCGGAGAAGAGACCCAGTACTTC. Translating gives CASSFRVWTSGEETQYF.

The rearrangement joins TRBV7-2 to TRBJ2-7; TRBD1 matches 8 bases. The germline gives CDR1 SGHTA, CDR2 FQGNSA. CDR3 length: 15 residues. V shed 6 bases and J 0 bases; nucleotides not matched to a gene: 7. This CDR3 is CASRTDRASSYEQYF. CDR3 DNA: TGTGCCAGCAGAACGGACAGGGCTTCCTCCTACGAGCAGTACTTC.

This chain uses TRBV5-1 with TRBJ1-5; 11 bases are shared with TRBD1. J was trimmed by 7 bases and V by 4 bases; bases with no gene match: 4. Germline CDR1 is SGHRS and CDR2 is YFSETQ. The CDR3 is made up of 14 amino acids. The CDR3 is CASSMGQGEQPQHF. CDR3 bases: TGCGCCAGCAGCATGGGACAGGGGGAACAGCCCCAGCATTTT.

This chain connects TRBV27 to TRBJ2-5; maybe TRBD1 (6 bases). V dropped 0 bases and J dropped 0 bases, with 8 bases sitting between them. The CDR3 contains 15 residues. Germline lookup yields CDR1 MNHEY and CDR2 SMNVEV (reference sequence). The CDR3 reads CASSLSTGNQETQYF. In DNA form, the CDR3 reads TGTGCCAGCAGTTTATCCACAGGGAACCAAGAGACCCAGTACTTC.

The chain uses TRBV7-2 and TRBJ1-2, with TRBD1 matching over 7 bases. Germline CDR1 SGHTA, CDR2 FQGNSA. J was trimmed by 8 bases and V by 2 bases; bases with no gene match: 14. The CDR3 consists of 16 residues. The CDR3 sequence is CASSLRETGILRGYTF. CDR3 nucleotide sequence: TGTGCCAGCAGCTTAAGGGAGACAGGGATTTTGAGGGGCTACACCTTC.

There are a few counts of this clone. The rearrangement links TRBV11-2 to TRBJ2-1; 10 nucleotides match TRBD2. The germline CDR1 and CDR2 sequences are SGHAT and FQNNGV. V shed 3 bases, J shed 3 bases, and the junction held 5 bases outside the gene matches. The CDR3 runs to 16 residues. CDR3 in amino acids: CASSFRLAGLYNEQFF. The CDR3 bases are TGTGCCAGCAGCTTTAGACTAGCGGGCCTCTACAATGAGCAGTTCTTC.

V and J are TRBV11-2 and TRBJ1-1; perhaps TRBD1 as D (6 bases). The V end lost 4 bases, the J end lost 5 bases, and 11 bases lay between the germline ends. This CDR3 comprises 13 residues. CDR1 and CDR2 (germline): SGHAT, FQNNGV. The CDR3 is CASSSQGSTEAFF. The DNA of the CDR3 is TGTGCCAGCAGCTCGCAGGGGAGTACTGAAGCTTTCTTT.

The chain has TRBV19 and TRBJ2-2; 11 bases fit TRBD2. V was pared by 3 bases and J by 7 bases, with 10 bases of the junction left unmatched. CDR1 and CDR2 from the germline V gene are LNHDA and SQIVND (reference sequence). This CDR3 is built from 17 residues. The CDR3 loop is CASSIWAGTSGVGELFF. CDR3 in DNA: TGTGCCAGTAGTATTTGGGCCGGGACTAGCGGAGTCGGGGAGCTGTTTTTT.